Listed below are T cell receptor beta chains from one sample, sequenced in a study of tissue T cells after allogeneic stem cell transplantation. Produced via immunoSEQ multiplex PCR; TCRdb's table is partial and in-frame only. The sample has roughly 3,900 clones, about 59% seen once. The source was tissue from the ileum, collected at autopsy. The origin of the receptors is a male donor aged 60 or older with lung cancer. CDR3s include the opening cysteine and the closing phenylalanine or tryptophan.

CDR3	V	J
CASSLAGAKLAKNIQYF	TRBV18	TRBJ2-4
CASSLGGMETQYF	TRBV28	TRBJ2-5
CASSKDRLVEGYTF	TRBV21-1	TRBJ1-2
CASSPRQNSPLHF	TRBV16	TRBJ1-6
CASSFDMEGTEAFF	TRBV7-9	TRBJ1-1
CASSTLRQPQHF	TRBV5-6	TRBJ1-5
CASSDSQFNMETQYF	TRBV9	TRBJ2-5
CASSQDLEVPGRQETQYF	TRBV4-1	TRBJ2-5
CASSQGPGLHEQYF	TRBV5-1	TRBJ2-7
CASSGDRFNGYTF	TRBV6-5	TRBJ1-2
CASKAQGVGNQPQHF	TRBV6-5	TRBJ1-5
CASSPPPLVKDTQYF	TRBV11-2	TRBJ2-3
CASSQLGGSNQPQHF	TRBV3-1/TRBV3-2	TRBJ1-5
CASSLGLAGGQETQYF	TRBV19	TRBJ2-5
CASRYVANGGTEAFF	TRBV7-2	TRBJ1-1
CASSEGNYGYTF	TRBV9	TRBJ1-2
CASSQNPGTLYNEQFF	TRBV14	TRBJ2-1
CSASGSLGGETQYF	TRBV20-1	TRBJ2-5
CASTLGTAHVLTF	TRBV6-6	TRBJ2-6
CSAGKGNEQFF	TRBV29-1	TRBJ2-1
CASSSLQVLGAKNIQYF	TRBV7-9	TRBJ2-4
CASSLLLAGFPSEQFF	TRBV7-3	TRBJ2-1
CASSRVAESSYEQYF	TRBV4-3	TRBJ2-7
CASSRSPTYEQYF	TRBV5-4	TRBJ2-7
CASSDSGGSGNTIYF	TRBV5-6	TRBJ1-3
CASSPLIGGAYGYTF	TRBV11-2	TRBJ1-2
CASSRGNQETQYF	TRBV7-3	TRBJ2-5